This section outlines one T cell receptor beta chain sequence together with its context. Its binding antigen is unknown. Base qualities are missing; no much larger clone stands one base away. In total, just over 650 healthy bone marrow donors made up the cohort. At the time of sampling, all cohort members were nominally healthy, though unrecorded immune exposures were likely present. The donor tested CMV seropositive and was one of the 289 seropositive cohort members. A peripheral blood sample was provided by each donor, and peripheral blood mononuclear cells were used for TCR beta sequencing. Genomic DNA extraction from the blood cell samples was performed with the Qiagen DNeasy Blood Extraction Kit. These data originate in a study of cytomegalovirus exposure and HLA in healthy donors (dated by TCRdb to 2017 to 2019). Background for the entire study: According to an earlier analysis of 550 to 700 of the donors, some 180 million T cells yielded some 110 million unique TCR beta sequences and roughly 280 Gb of sequence data. Typing coverage varied by locus: roughly 620-640 donors for A, B, C, DRB1 and DQB1; about 520 for DQA1; 606 for DPA1; around 490 for DPB1. Roughly 300 gigabases of sequencing data and roughly 90 million unique TCR sequences were included in an early release covering 550 to 800 HLA-typed donors. The genetic ancestry cluster associated with self-reported Caucasian donors included around 76% of the approximately 400 genotyped donors. Donor age, sex, ethnicity and CMV serostatus were collected together with the repertoire data. Both class I and class II loci were covered by HLA typing, at four-digit resolution. The study was designed to test whether signatures of past pathogen exposure could be identified by cataloging public T cell receptors. On average, roughly 200,000 unique TCR beta nucleotide sequences were sequenced per donor among about 400 genotyped donors of the cohort, with 15% to 20% of those sequences being non-productive. The later analysis used no new phenotypic data to find candidate immune exposures, relying instead on TCR beta sequences and their occurrence across donors. To predict cytomegalovirus infection status, the study brought together high-throughput TCR immunosequencing, statistical association of individual TCRs with disease status, and machine learning. A later genetic analysis used genome-wide SNP genotypes for about 65% of the 666 donors, treating that subset as a discovery cohort. To study patterns of TCR occurrence, a later analysis re-analyzed previously published TCR beta repertoires from 666 donors and added high-resolution HLA genotyping. Using immunosequencing, the study profiled T cell repertoires from 550 to 750 subjects and related those repertoires to cytomegalovirus serostatus. Along with the roughly 670-subject first cohort, a separate validation cohort of more than 90 different subjects was used. A handful of DR-DQ haplotypes were treated as single units for association and clustering because of strong linkage in the cohort. In an earlier analysis of around 540 of the donors, high-throughput TCR beta sequencing was used to judge whether each TCR beta V gene segment behaved as functional or pseudogenic. All discovery cohort repertoires had been generated using a single sequencing platform. Broader findings and caveats from the paper: When HLA alleles, especially DR and DQ, strongly co-occurred, attributing TCR associations to individual alleles was difficult. Seventeen rarely observed V segments, including chromosome 9 orphons, were excluded from the earlier analysis of several hundred of the donors because counts were too low. A later analysis reported that several top co-occurrence clusters appeared linked to parvovirus B19, influenza, CMV and Epstein-Barr virus. A later analysis found that HLA-associated TCR beta chains were more clonally expanded and had lower generation probabilities than equally common non-associated chains. The authors suggested that the approach could potentially be generalized to other disease states and immunological phenotypes. Some IMGT-functional V segments, including TRBV6-2 and TRBV6-3, could not be distinguished by the 87-base-pair reads and were therefore excluded. At a false discovery rate of 0.05, a later analysis linked 15,000 to 20,000 TCR beta sequences to specific HLA alleles. Most CMV-associated TCR beta chains appeared to be HLA-restricted in a later analysis, and the HLA associations seemed to be driven largely by CMV exposure. Because some donors lacked HLA typing at each locus, the association tests relied only on the typed subset. Sequencing depth was assumed to be roughly uniform across donors in the presence/absence analyses, though that assumption may not hold. V-gene and J-gene trimming of TCR beta chains was associated with a missense DCLRE1C variant in a later genetic analysis, and the association was replicated in an independent cohort. A further reported finding was that TCR beta sequences accurately predicted the HLA-A and HLA-B alleles for most subjects in the first cohort. Linkage disequilibrium might explain the correlated functional status among segregating V segments, but an unknown experimental factor could not be ruled out. A few of the identified cytomegalovirus-associated TCR beta chains were confirmed in vitro to be specific for cytomegalovirus antigens. The classifier was reported to diagnose cytomegalovirus status with high specificity and sensitivity in both the original and validation cohorts. A group of highly shared sequence variants was considered likely to be a technical artifact of the sequencing pipeline. CMV serostatus was the only immune exposure information available for the cohort. Across donors, most TCR sequences were observed very rarely, whereas some public TCRs were present in many individuals. Only TCR beta chains were sequenced in this cohort, and the absence of alpha or paired-chain data limited detectable features. According to a later analysis, TCR association rates differed among HLA loci, with DRB1 alleles showing the most associated TCRs and HLA-C alleles showing the fewest. According to a later genetic analysis, donors in an Asian-associated ancestry cluster had fewer N-insertions in productive TCRs than the roughly 670-donor mean. The study gave a list of under 200 TCR beta chains associated with cytomegalovirus. In an earlier analysis of 587 of the donors, most TCR beta V segments appeared in productive rearrangements about 87% or about 30% of the time, broadly matching IMGT annotations.

The library was produced with the immunoSEQ multiplex PCR assay. The multiplex PCR relied on a mix of 60 forward primers for TCR Vbeta segments and 13 reverse primers for TCR Jbeta segments. The CDR3 region of rearranged TCR beta genes was amplified from genomic DNA by a multiplex PCR assay. On the Illumina HiSeq System, the amplified TCR beta libraries were sequenced as 87-base-pair reads. Per the authors' processing: In a later analysis, some 80 million unique TCR beta chains were counted across the approximately 670 repertoires, and about 10 million of these chains were shared by at least two donors. To remove PCR and sequencing errors, raw reads were error-corrected and collapsed into unique sequences using a nearest-neighbor algorithm that merged closely related sequences. Alignment of CDR3 sequences to IMGT reference sequences was used to assign V, D and J gene segments. For a sequence to be retained, at least a six-nucleotide match to both a V gene segment and a J gene segment was required. Rearrangements were classified as productive when the CDR3 lacked stop codons and remained in frame with V and J, and all other rearrangements were classified as non-productive. Following IMGT convention, CDR3 was defined as the stretch from the second conserved V-encoded cysteine to the conserved J-encoded phenylalanine. Sequences without an unambiguous match to a single V gene segment were excluded from the earlier analysis of approximately 560 of the donors. An earlier analysis of roughly 590 of the donors called V segments functional above 56.7% productive rearrangements and segregating when the between-donor standard deviation exceeded 5%. A statistical classification framework was built to diagnose cytomegalovirus status from the catalog of TCR beta chain sequences. In a later analysis, V and J genes were assigned by comparing TCR nucleotide sequences against IMGT/GENE-DB human TR gene sequences. Using the TCRdist pipeline, a later analysis assigned CDR3 sequences along with most-parsimonious VDJ recombination scenarios. In a later analysis, every TCR beta chain was defined by the combination of its CDR3 amino acid sequence and its V-gene family, and reads without a unique V-gene family were dropped. In a later analysis, approximately 640 highly shared, low-generation-probability nucleotide sequences were removed to address suspected cross-contamination and a sequencing artifact. A later analysis calculated a clonal expansion index for each public chain from normalized within-repertoire ranks of inferred template counts. Generation probabilities in a later analysis came from a VDJ recombination model fitted to out-of-frame rearrangements, and those results were checked against IGoR. In a later analysis, hypergeometric tests were used to score TCR-TCR, TCR-HLA and TCR-CMV co-occurrence, with a repertoire-size bias correction applied to TCR pairs. A later analysis estimated false discovery rates by permuting HLA or CMV assignments 20 times. In a later analysis, co-occurring TCRs were grouped using DBSCAN, with TCRdist sequence similarity added in when clustering inside HLA-allele-positive subsets. Co-occurrence clustering excluded repertoires with fewer than 30,000 or more than 120,000 public chains, plus five with anomalous nucleotide sharing. The table was pulled from immuneACCESS by TCRdb, which kept in-frame rearrangements only. Such tables lose some clones; where checked, under half of the loss comes from unresolved V genes, and the rest has no known cause. Clonal size and the V and J genes are those of that table, whereas D and trimming came from the DNA. The sample table lists around 68,000 clones, approximately 72% of them with a count of one. 7% to 9.5% of the sample is taken by the ten largest.

The CDR1 and CDR2 encoded by the germline V gene are SGHRS and YFSETQ. Including cysteine and phenylalanine, the CDR3 has 15 amino acids. Kept here is only the CDR3 DNA, which spans 45 bases and is read in frame from base 1. Sequencing was carried out using PBMCs. In this chain, TRBV5-1 is recombined with TRBJ2-5, with no confidently assigned D gene. Near its end, the DNA agrees better with TRBJ2-7, so the J call may be wrong. The receptor's source is a woman in her 30s in good health and CMV-seropositive. The DNA is as follows: TGCGCCAGCAGCCAGACGGGTTTCGATCCCTACGAGCAGTACTTC. This sequence encodes CASSQTGFDPYEQYF.